A single count supports the clone carrying this T cell receptor beta chain. From germline, CDR1 is MNHNY and CDR2 SVGAGI (reference sequence). The CDR3 runs 15 residues. The V segment lost 10 bases and the J segment 5 bases; nucleotides outside the gene matches: 12. The table came from immunoSEQ multiplex PCR; TCRdb's copy has only in-frame clones and leaves some out. The sample holds tens of thousands of clones; approximately 84% are singletons and the top ten take under 40%. This entry belongs to a study of control samples from healthy donors and cancer patients. Sequences were obtained from PBMCs. The sequence was obtained from a man in his 70s with lung cancer. The chain combines TRBV6-6 with TRBJ2-5; 11 bases line up with TRBD1. This CDR3 is CATLPDRGRGETQYF. The CDR3 coding sequence is TGTGCCACCCTACCGGACAGGGGGCGAGGGGAGACCCAGTACTTC.